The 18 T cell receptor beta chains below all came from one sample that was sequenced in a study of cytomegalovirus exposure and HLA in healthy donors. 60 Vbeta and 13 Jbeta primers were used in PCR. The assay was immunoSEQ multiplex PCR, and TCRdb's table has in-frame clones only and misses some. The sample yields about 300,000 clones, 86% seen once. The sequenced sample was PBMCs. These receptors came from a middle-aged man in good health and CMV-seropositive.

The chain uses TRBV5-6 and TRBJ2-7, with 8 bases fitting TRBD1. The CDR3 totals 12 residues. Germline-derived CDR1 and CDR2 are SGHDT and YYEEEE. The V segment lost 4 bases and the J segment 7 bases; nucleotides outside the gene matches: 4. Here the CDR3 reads CASSRTGREQYF. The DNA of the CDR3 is TGTGCCAGCAGCCGGACAGGGAGGGAGCAGTACTTC. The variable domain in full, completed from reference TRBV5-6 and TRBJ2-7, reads DAGVTQSPTHLIKTRGQQVTLRCSPKSGHDTVSWYQQALGQGPQFIFQYYEEEERQRGNFPDRFSGHQFPNYSSELNVNALLLGDSALYLCASSRTGREQYFGPGTRLTVT.

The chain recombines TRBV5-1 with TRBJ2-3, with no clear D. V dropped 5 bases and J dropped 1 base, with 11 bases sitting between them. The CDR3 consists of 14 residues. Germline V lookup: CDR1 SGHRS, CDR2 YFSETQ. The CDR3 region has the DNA TGCGCCAGCAGGGGCCCCCAGGGCACAGATACGCAGTATTTT. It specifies CASRGPQGTDTQYF.

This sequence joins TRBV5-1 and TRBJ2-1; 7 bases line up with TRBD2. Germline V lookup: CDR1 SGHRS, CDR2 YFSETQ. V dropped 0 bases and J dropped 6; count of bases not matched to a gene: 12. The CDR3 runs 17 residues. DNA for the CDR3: TGCGCCAGCAGCTTGGAGGTTGGGCTAGCGGAAACCAATGAGCAGTTCTTC. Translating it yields CASSLEVGLAETNEQFF.

CDR3 amino acids: CASSIGQGARDTQYF. The CDR3 nucleotides read TGTGCCAGTAGTATTGGACAGGGGGCGCGGGATACGCAGTATTTT. The chain has TRBV19 and TRBJ2-3, with 11 bases lining up with TRBD1. This CDR3 is built from 15 residues. J was trimmed by 6 bases and V by 3 bases; bases with no gene match: 5. Germline values: CDR1 LNHDA, CDR2 SQIVND (reference sequence).

DNA of the CDR3: TGTGCCAGCAGCCAAGACAGGGGGACTGAAGCTTTCTTT. Translating gives CASSQDRGTEAFF. This chain connects TRBV7-3 to TRBJ1-1; TRBD1 agrees at 9 bases. The CDR3 contains 13 residues. The J segment lost 5 bases and the V segment lost 5 bases, leaving 3 bases of the junction unmatched. CDR1 and CDR2 from the germline V gene are SGHTA and FQGTGA.

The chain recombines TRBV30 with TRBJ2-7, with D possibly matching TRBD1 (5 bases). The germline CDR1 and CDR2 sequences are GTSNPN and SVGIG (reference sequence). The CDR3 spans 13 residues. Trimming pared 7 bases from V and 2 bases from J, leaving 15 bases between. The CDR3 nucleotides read TGTGCCTCCCAAGGGGCAGGGACCTACGAGCAGTACTTC. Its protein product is CASQGAGTYEQYF.

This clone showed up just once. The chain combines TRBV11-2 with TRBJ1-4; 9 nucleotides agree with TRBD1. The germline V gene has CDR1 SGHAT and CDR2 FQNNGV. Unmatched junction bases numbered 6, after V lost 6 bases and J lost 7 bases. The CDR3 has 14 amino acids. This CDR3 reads CASSSGTGLEKLFF. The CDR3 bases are TGTGCCAGCAGTTCCGGGACAGGGCTTGAAAAACTGTTTTTT.

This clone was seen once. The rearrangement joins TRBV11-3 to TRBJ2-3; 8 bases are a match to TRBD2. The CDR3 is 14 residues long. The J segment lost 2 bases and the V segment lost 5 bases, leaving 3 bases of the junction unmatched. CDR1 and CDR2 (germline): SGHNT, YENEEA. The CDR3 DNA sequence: TGTGCCAGCAGCCTGCGGGAGGACACAGATACGCAGTATTTT. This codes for CASSLREDTDTQYF.

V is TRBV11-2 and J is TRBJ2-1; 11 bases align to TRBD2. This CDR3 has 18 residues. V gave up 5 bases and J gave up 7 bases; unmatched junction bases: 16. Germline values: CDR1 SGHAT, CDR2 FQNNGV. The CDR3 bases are TGTGCCAGCAGCGGGGGGACTAGCGGAGTGCCTGAGGGAAATGAGCAGTTCTTC. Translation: CASSGGTSGVPEGNEQFF.

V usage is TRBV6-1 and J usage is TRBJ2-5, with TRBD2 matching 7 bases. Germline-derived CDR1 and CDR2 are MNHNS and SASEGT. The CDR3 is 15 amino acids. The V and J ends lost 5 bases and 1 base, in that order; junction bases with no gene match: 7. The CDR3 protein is CASSPGLAAQETQYF. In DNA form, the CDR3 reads TGTGCCAGCAGTCCCGGGCTAGCGGCCCAAGAGACCCAGTACTTC.

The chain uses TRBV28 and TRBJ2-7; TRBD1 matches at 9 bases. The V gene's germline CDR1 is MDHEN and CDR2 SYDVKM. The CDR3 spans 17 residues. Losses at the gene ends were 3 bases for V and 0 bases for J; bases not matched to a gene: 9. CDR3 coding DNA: TGTGCCAGCAGTTTTGCCCTGGGACAGGGCAACTCCTACGAGCAGTACTTC. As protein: CASSFALGQGNSYEQYF.

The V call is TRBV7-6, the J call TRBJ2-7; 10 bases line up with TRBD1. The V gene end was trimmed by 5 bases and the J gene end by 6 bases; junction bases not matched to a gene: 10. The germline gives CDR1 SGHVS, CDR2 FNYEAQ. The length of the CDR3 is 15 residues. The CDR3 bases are TGTGCCAGCAGCCCTGGGGGACAGGGGTTCGGCGAGCAGTACTTC. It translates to CASSPGGQGFGEQYF.

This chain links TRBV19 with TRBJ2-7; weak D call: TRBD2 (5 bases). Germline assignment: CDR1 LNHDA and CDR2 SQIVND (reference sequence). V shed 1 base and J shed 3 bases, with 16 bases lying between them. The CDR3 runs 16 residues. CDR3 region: CASSIASGELFYEQYF. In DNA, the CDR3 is TGTGCCAGTAGTATAGCCTCCGGGGAGCTCTTCTACGAGCAGTACTTC.

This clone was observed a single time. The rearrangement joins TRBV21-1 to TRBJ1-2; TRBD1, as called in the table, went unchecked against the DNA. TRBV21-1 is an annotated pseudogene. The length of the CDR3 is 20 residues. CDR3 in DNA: TGTGCCAGCAGCAAAGGGAGGTGCTTGACTCCCGGGACAGGTTTTTATGGCTACACCTTC. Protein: CASSKGRCLTPGTGFYGYTF.

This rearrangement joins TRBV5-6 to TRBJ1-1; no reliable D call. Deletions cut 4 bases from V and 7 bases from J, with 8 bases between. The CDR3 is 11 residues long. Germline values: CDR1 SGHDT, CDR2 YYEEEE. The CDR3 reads CASSRGVEAFF. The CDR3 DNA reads TGTGCCAGCAGCCGGGGAGTTGAAGCTTTCTTT.

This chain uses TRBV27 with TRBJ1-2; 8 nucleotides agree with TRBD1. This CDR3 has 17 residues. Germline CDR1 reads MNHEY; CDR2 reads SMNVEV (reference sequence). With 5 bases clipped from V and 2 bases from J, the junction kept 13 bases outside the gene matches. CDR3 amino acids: CASSQGQGKNVNYGYTF. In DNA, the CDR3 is TGTGCCAGCAGTCAAGGACAGGGTAAAAATGTCAACTATGGCTACACCTTC.

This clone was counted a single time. The CDR3: CASSARQGQNYGYTF. CDR3 sequence (DNA): TGCGCCAGCAGCGCCCGACAGGGTCAGAACTATGGCTACACCTTC. This chain joins TRBV5-1 and TRBJ1-2; the match to TRBD1 covers 7 bases. This CDR3 has 15 residues. The trim removed 4 bases at V and 2 bases at J, leaving 8 bases unmatched. Germline assignment: CDR1 SGHRS and CDR2 YFSETQ. Full variable domain (missing parts from reference TRBV5-1 and TRBJ1-2): KAGVTQTPRYLIKTRGQQVTLSCSPISGHRSVSWYQQTPGQGLQFLFEYFSETQRNKGNFPGRFSGRQFSNSRSEMNVSTLELGDSALYLCASSARQGQNYGYTFGSGTRLTVV.

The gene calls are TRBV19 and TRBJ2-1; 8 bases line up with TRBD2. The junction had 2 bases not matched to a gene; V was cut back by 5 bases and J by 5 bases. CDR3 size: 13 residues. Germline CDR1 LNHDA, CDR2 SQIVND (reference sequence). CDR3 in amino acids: CASSWTSNNEQFF. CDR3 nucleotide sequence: TGTGCCAGTAGTTGGACTAGCAACAATGAGCAGTTCTTC.